This TCR beta chain was recorded in a study of blood T cell repertoires in COVID-19 (dated by TCRdb to about 2020). Describing the broader study: Collaborator samples came from the United States, Italy and Spain and covered acute and convalescent phases of COVID-19. Sample metadata almost always included a de-identified subject ID, COVID-19 status, age in years and sex. The dataset comprised deeply sampled blood TCRbeta repertoires from subjects exposed to, actively infected with, or recovered from COVID-19. The prospective study material was composed of cDNA or gDNA derived from T cells, B-cell-depleted T cells, or PBMCs. The repertoires were made available in a free public database intended to serve as a resource for research on the immune response to SARS-CoV-2. The samples were drawn from two sources: the first 160 participants of the ongoing ImmuneRACE study, and 1,200 or so subjects contributed by 6 global collaborators. Where HLA class I and class II types were available, the types were taken from metadata supplied by the sample provider, not from assay-based typing.

V sheds 5 bases and J sheds 6 bases, leaving 14 bases between their ends. From the cysteine through the phenylalanine, the CDR3 covers 13 amino acids. Left in the record is the CDR3 DNA by itself, 39 bases read in frame from the first base. For CDR1 and CDR2, the germline V gene lists SGHDT and YYEEEE. Concerning this clone: Its cognate antigen has yet to be identified. No much larger clone is present one base from it, and per-base qualities are unavailable.

One collaborating source in Seattle enrolled patients during active infection and followed them longitudinally through the course of disease. The collaborating institutions used their own protocols to collect whole blood in K2EDTA tubes. Collaborator samples were shipped for TCRbeta analysis as frozen whole blood, isolated PBMCs, or DNA extracted from either sample type. TCRbeta CDR3 regions were amplified from genomic DNA using the immunoSEQ Assay, a bias-controlled multiplex PCR. Under the source paper's analysis protocol: The number of nucleated cells in each sample was estimated by amplification of reference gene primers within the assay. To quantify the absolute abundance of each unique TCRbeta CDR3 rearrangement, sequence reads were collapsed and filtered. Productive Simpson clonality was computed per sample as the square root of Simpson's diversity index over productive rearrangements. The table comes from immuneACCESS by way of TCRdb, which keeps in-frame sequences with V and J called. Part of the clones is missing from these tables; in studies checked, under half for an unresolved V gene and the rest for unknown reasons. The V and J calls and clone size come from that table; D and trimming were worked out from the DNA. This sample lists around 340,000 clones; around 88% were detected once. 7% to 7.5% of the sample belongs to the ten largest clones.

What the authors observed across the whole study: How much clinical and demographic metadata was included differed by source and by participant, and the metadata was provided uncurated.

The sequence was collected from a woman aged 60-75 years with COVID-19, enrolled during active disease. The chain joins TRBV5-6 to TRBJ1-2; there is no confident call for the D gene. The material sequenced was peripheral blood. CDR3 region: CASRPVERHGYTF. The nucleotides read TGTGCCAGCAGACCAGTCGAGCGGCATGGCTACACCTTC.